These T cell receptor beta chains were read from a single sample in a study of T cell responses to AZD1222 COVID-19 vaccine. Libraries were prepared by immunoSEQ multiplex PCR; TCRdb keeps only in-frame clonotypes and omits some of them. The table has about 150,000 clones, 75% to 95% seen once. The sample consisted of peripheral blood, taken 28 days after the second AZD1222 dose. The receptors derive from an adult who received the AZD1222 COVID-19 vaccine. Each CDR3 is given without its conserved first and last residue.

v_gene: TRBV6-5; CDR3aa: ASSIQGFDQPQH
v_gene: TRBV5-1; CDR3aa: ASSPGAGTGYEKLF
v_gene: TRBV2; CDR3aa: ASRERASFPYEQY
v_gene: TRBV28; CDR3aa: ACWGSQKLF
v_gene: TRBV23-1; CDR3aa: ASRQNQPQH
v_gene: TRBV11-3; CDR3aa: ASSFLLKGARSGYT
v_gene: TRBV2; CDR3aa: ASSFTEAF
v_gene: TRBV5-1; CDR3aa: ASSLWGQVQETQY
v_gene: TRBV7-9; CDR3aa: ASSLSVSYNEQF
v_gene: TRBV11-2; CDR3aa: ASSLGDSYYGYT